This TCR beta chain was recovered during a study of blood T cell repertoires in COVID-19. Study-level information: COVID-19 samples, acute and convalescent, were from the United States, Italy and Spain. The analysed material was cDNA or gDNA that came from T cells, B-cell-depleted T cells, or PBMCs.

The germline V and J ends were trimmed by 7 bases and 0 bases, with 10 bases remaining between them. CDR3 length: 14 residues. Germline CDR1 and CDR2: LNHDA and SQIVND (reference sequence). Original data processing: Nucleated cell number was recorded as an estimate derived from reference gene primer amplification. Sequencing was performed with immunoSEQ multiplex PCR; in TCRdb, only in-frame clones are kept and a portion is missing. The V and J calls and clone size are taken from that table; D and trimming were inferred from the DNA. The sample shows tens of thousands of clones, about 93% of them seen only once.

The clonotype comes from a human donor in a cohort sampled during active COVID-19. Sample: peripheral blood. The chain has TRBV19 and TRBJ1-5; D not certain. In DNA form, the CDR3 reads TGTGCCAGTACCACCGGGATTAGCAATCAGCCCCAGCATTTT. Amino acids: CASTTGISNQPQHF.